These 6 T cell receptor beta chains were sequenced from one sample in a study of cytomegalovirus exposure and HLA in healthy donors. Use of 60 Vbeta and 13 Jbeta primers characterized the PCR. Libraries were prepared by immunoSEQ multiplex PCR; TCRdb keeps only in-frame clonotypes and omits some of them. Of approximately 190,000 clones in the sample, approximately 85% are singletons; the top ten hold less than 0.85%. The sample comprised PBMCs. All receptors come from a woman younger than 30 in good health and CMV-seronegative.

This clone appeared a single time. V and J are TRBV19 and TRBJ1-5, with D possibly matching TRBD1 (5 bases). The CDR3 totals 12 residues. Germline loops: CDR1 LNHDA, CDR2 SQIVND (reference sequence). The CDR3 loop reads CAAGSWDQPQHF. The CDR3 coding sequence is TGTGCTGCAGGGTCTTGGGATCAGCCCCAGCATTTT.

This clone was counted a few times. This sequence joins TRBV7-4 and TRBJ1-4; D unresolved. This CDR3 is 15 amino acids long. Germline-derived CDR1 and CDR2 are SGHVT and SQSDAQ. Trimming cost V 5 bases and J 8 bases, with 18 bases left between them. DNA of the CDR3: TGTGCCAGCAGCCCAGACCCAGAGACTCGGGAAAAACTGTTTTTT. Translated, it gives CASSPDPETREKLFF.

The chain carries TRBV5-4 and TRBJ2-2; 9 bases match TRBD2. Germline trimming cut 0 bases from V and 4 bases from J; bases unmatched to any gene: 4. Germline CDR1 reads SGHNT; CDR2 reads YYREEE (reference sequence). There are 16 residues in the CDR3. The CDR3 reads CASSLATSGFTGELFF. DNA of the CDR3: TGTGCCAGCAGCTTGGCGACTAGCGGTTTCACCGGGGAGCTGTTTTTT. The full variable domain, rest sourced from reference TRBV5-4 and TRBJ2-2, is ETGVTQSPTHLIKTRGQQVTLRCSSQSGHNTVSWYQQALGQGPQFIFQYYREEENGRGNFPPRFSGLQFPNYSSELNVNALELDDSALYLCASSLATSGFTGELFFGEGSRLTVL.

This chain links TRBV19 with TRBJ1-2; tentative D call: TRBD1 (6 bases). V was shortened by 2 bases and J by 6 bases, with 13 bases between the two germline ends. Germline assignment: CDR1 LNHDA and CDR2 SQIVND (reference sequence). The CDR3 is 14 residues long. The CDR3 reads CASSIWGLGDGYTF. CDR3 nucleotide sequence: TGTGCCAGTAGTATATGGGGGCTTGGGGATGGCTACACCTTC.

This chain uses TRBV7-9 with TRBJ1-2; possible D gene TRBD1, 6 bases. Trimming removed 1 base from V and 5 bases from J, with 17 bases in between. Germline V gene lookup returns CDR1 SEHNR and CDR2 FQNEAQ (reference sequence). The CDR3 extends over 16 amino acids. This CDR3 is CASSLGFTGHLYGYTF. The CDR3 DNA sequence: TGTGCCAGCAGCTTAGGATTTACGGGACATTTATATGGCTACACCTTC.

This rearrangement joins TRBV27 to TRBJ2-1; possibly TRBD1 for D (6 bases). CDR3 length equals 15 residues. Trimming removed 6 bases at V and 3 bases at J, with 15 bases between. Germline V lookup: CDR1 MNHEY, CDR2 SMNVEV (reference sequence). This chain's CDR3 is CASRFQGKDYNEQFF. The CDR3 nucleotides are TGTGCCAGCAGATTTCAGGGGAAGGACTACAATGAGCAGTTCTTC.